These 6 T cell receptor beta chains came from one sample sequenced in a study of cytomegalovirus exposure and HLA in healthy donors. Primers included in the PCR were 60 Vbeta and 13 Jbeta primers. Some clones are missing from TCRdb's copy, which holds only in-frame ones; the method was immunoSEQ multiplex PCR. Found here are 150,000 to 200,000 clones, roughly 80% of them singletons; the top ten hold roughly 1.4%. The sequenced sample consisted of PBMCs. The receptors originated from a woman in her thirties in good health and CMV-seronegative.

This sequence joins TRBV27 and TRBJ1-1; a weak D match, TRBD1 (6 bases). With 5 bases removed from V and 2 bases from J, the gap between germline ends came to 12 bases. From germline, CDR1 is MNHEY and CDR2 SMNVEV (reference sequence). CDR3 length equals 14 residues. DNA of the CDR3: TGTGCCAGCAGTATCACAGGGTATAACACTGAAGCTTTCTTT. As protein: CASSITGYNTEAFF.

The V call is TRBV5-1, the J call TRBJ2-3; D gene unclear. Germline-derived CDR1 and CDR2 are SGHRS and YFSETQ. This CDR3 has 16 residues. Trimming took off 0 bases at V and 4 bases at J, with 15 bases between the two ends. CDR3 in amino acids: CASSLAGLVAADTQYF. The DNA for the CDR3 is TGCGCCAGCAGCTTGGCCGGTCTAGTGGCGGCAGATACGCAGTATTTT.

The chain uses TRBV14 and TRBJ2-2; no reliable D call. The CDR3 has 17 residues. Looked up from germline, CDR1 is SGHDN and CDR2 is FVKESK. The V and J ends lost 0 bases and 0 bases respectively, with 11 bases between them. CDR3 residues: CASSQDGSKPNTGELFF. CDR3 nucleotides: TGTGCCAGCAGCCAAGACGGGTCAAAACCGAACACCGGGGAGCTGTTTTTT.

The rearrangement joins TRBV27 to TRBJ1-2; the match to TRBD1 covers 7 bases. This CDR3 region has 12 residues. Looked up from germline, CDR1 is MNHEY and CDR2 is SMNVEV (reference sequence). The V and J ends lost 6 bases and 8 bases, in that order; junction bases with no gene match: 6. CDR3 coding DNA: TGTGCCAGCAGGGGACAGATGGGGGGCTACACCTTC. Amino acids: CASRGQMGGYTF.

This clone was picked up a small number of times. J is TRBJ1-2 and V is TRBV7-9; D gene uncertain. Trimming left V 5 bases short and J 4 bases short, with 11 bases between. Germline lookup yields CDR1 SEHNR and CDR2 FQNEAQ (reference sequence). The CDR3 is 13 residues long. DNA for the CDR3: TGTGCCAGCAGCCTACAGACCACCTATGGCTACACCTTC. Translation gives CASSLQTTYGYTF. Complete variable domain (other parts from reference TRBV7-9 and TRBJ1-2): DTGVSQNPRHKITKRGQNVTFRCDPISEHNRLYWYRQTLGQGPEFLTYFQNEAQLEKSRLLSDRFSAERPKGSFSTLEIQRTEQGDSAMYLCASSLQTTYGYTFGSGTRLTVV.

The chain employs TRBV7-9 and TRBJ1-5; 10 bases are shared with TRBD1. CDR3 length: 18 amino acids. Germline V CDR1 and CDR2: SEHNR, FQNEAQ (reference sequence). Unmatched junction bases numbered 12, after V lost 4 bases and J lost 3 bases. CDR3 DNA: TGTGCCAGCAGCTCAGGGGACCGGGACAGGGGCTACAATCAGCCCCAGCATTTT. It encodes CASSSGDRDRGYNQPQHF. Variable domain in full (rest from reference TRBV7-9 and TRBJ1-5): DTGVSQNPRHKITKRGQNVTFRCDPISEHNRLYWYRQTLGQGPEFLTYFQNEAQLEKSRLLSDRFSAERPKGSFSTLEIQRTEQGDSAMYLCASSSGDRDRGYNQPQHFGDGTRLSIL.